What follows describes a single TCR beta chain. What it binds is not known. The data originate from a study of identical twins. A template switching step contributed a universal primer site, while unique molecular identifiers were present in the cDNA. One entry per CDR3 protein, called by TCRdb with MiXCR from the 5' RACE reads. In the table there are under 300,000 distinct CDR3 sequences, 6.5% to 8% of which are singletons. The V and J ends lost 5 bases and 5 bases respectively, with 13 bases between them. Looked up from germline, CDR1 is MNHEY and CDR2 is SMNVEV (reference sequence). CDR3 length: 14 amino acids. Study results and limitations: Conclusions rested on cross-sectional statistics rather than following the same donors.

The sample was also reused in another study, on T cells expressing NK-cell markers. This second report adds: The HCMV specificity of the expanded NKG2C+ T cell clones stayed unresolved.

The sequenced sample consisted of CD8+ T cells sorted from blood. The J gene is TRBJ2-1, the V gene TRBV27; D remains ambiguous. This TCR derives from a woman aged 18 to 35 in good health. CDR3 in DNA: TGTGCCAGCAGTCCCCGCAGTCCGGACAATGAGCAGTTCTTC. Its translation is CASSPRSPDNEQFF.